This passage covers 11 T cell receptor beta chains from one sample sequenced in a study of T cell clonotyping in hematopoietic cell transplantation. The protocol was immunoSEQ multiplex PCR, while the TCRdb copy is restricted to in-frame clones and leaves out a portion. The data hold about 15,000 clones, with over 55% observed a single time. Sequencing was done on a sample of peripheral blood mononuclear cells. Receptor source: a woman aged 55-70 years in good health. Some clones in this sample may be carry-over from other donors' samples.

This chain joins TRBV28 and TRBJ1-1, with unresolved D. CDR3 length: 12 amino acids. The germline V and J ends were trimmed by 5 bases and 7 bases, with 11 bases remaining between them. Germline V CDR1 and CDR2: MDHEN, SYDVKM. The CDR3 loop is CASSPARNEAFF. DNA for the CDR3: TGTGCCAGCAGTCCAGCTAGGAATGAAGCTTTCTTT.

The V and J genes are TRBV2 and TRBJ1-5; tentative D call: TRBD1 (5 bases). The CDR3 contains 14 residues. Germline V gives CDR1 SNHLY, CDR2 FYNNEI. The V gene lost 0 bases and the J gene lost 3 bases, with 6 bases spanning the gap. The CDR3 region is CASSEAGANQPQHF. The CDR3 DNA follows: TGTGCCAGCAGTGAAGCAGGGGCCAATCAGCCCCAGCATTTT.

This CDR3 reads CASSAVGGGYQTDTQYF. CDR3 nucleotide sequence: TGTGCCAGCAGCGCCGTGGGGGGTGGCTACCAAACAGATACGCAGTATTTT. This sequence joins TRBV9 and TRBJ2-3; the D gene is possibly TRBD2 (6 bases). Per the germline V gene, CDR1 is SGDLS and CDR2 is YYNGEE. V shed 3 bases and J shed 3 bases, with 20 bases lying between them. This CDR3 region has 17 residues. The full variable domain, completed using reference TRBV9 and TRBJ2-3, is DSGVTQTPKHLITATGQRVTLRCSPRSGDLSVYWYQQSLDQGLQFLIQYYNGEERAKGNILERFSAQQFPDLHSELNLSSLELGDSALYFCASSAVGGGYQTDTQYFGPGTRLTVL.

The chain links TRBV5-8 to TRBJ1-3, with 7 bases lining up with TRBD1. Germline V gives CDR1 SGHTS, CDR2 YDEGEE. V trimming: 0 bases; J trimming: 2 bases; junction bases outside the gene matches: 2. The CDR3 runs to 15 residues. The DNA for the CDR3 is TGTGCCAGCAGCTTGGGGGGACAGACTGGAAACACCATATATTTT. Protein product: CASSLGGQTGNTIYF.

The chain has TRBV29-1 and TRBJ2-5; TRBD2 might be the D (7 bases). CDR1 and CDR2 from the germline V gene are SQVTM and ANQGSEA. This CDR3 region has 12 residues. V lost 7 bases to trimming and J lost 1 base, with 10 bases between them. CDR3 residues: CSARGLQETQYF. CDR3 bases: TGCAGCGCGCGGGGGCTCCAAGAGACCCAGTACTTC.

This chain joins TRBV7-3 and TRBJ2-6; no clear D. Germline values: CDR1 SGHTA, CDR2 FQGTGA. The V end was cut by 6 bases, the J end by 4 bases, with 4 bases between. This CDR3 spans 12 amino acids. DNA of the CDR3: TGTGCCAGCAGTTCCGGGGCCAACGTCCTGACTTTC. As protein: CASSSGANVLTF. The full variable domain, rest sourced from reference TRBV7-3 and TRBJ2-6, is GAGVSQTPSNKVTEKGKYVELRCDPISGHTALYWYRQSLGQGPEFLIYFQGTGAADDSGLPNDRFFAVRPEGSVSTLKIQRTERGDSAVYLCASSSGANVLTFGAGSRLTVL.

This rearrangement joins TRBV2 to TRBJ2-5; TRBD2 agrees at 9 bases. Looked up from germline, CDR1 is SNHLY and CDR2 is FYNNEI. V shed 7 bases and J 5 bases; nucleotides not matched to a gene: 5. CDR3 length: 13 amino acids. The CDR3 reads CASKREVGETQYF. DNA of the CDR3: TGTGCCAGCAAGCGGGAGGTAGGGGAGACCCAGTACTTC.

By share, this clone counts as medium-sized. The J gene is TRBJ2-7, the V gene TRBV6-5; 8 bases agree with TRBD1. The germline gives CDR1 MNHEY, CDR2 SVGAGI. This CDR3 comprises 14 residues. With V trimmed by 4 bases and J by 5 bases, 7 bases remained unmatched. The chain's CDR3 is CASSFRTGLNEQYF. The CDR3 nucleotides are TGTGCCAGCAGTTTCAGGACAGGGTTAAACGAGCAGTACTTC.

CDR3 nucleotide sequence: TGCAGCGTTGGTGGGACAGGGACCTATGGCTACACCTTC. It specifies CSVGGTGTYGYTF. The chain links TRBV29-1 to TRBJ1-2, with 9 bases matching TRBD1. Trimming took 4 bases from V and 4 from J; bases not matched to a gene: 4. The CDR3 totals 13 residues. Per the germline V gene, CDR1 is SQVTM and CDR2 is ANQGSEA.

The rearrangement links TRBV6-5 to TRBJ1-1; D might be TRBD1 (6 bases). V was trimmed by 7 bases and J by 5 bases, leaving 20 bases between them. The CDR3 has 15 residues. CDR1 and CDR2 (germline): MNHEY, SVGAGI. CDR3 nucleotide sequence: TGTGCCAGCAAACCAGGGGAGGAAGTAGAGACTGAAGCTTTCTTT. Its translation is CASKPGEEVETEAFF.

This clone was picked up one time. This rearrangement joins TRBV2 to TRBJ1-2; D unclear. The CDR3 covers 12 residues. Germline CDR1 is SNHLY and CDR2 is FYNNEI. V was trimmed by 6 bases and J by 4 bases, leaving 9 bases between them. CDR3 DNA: TGTGCCAGCAGCCGGCCAACCTATGGCTACACCTTC. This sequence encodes CASSRPTYGYTF. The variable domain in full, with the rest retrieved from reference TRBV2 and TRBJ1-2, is EPEVTQTPSHQVTQMGQEVILRCVPISNHLYFYWYRQILGQKVEFLVSFYNNEISEKSEIFDDQFSVERPDGSNFTLKIRSTKLEDSAMYFCASSRPTYGYTFGSGTRLTVV.